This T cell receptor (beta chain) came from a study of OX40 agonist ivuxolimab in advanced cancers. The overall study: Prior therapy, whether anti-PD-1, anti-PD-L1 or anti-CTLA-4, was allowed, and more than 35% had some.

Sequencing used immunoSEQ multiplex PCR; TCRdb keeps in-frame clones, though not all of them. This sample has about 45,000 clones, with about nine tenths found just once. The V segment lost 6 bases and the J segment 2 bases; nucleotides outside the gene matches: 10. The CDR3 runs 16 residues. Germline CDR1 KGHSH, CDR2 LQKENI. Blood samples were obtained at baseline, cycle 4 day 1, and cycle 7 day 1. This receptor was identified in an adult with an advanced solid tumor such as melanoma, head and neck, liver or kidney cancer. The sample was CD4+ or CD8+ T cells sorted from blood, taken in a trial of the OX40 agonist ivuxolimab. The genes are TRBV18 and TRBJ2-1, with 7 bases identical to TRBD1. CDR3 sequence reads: CASSRSTGVAYNEQFF. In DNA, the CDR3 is TGTGCCAGCTCGCGTTCAACAGGGGTGGCCTACAATGAGCAGTTCTTC.